Following are 12 T cell receptor beta chains from one sample sequenced in a study of blood T cells in healthy people across ages. A sample-barcoded 5' primer and a J-beta primer mix were used in a second PCR of about 7 to 12 cycles. A single record per CDR3 protein comes from TCRdb applying MiXCR to the 5' RACE reads. The sample lists about 1.6 million distinct CDR3 sequences, roughly 30% seen once, with 10% to 12% in the top ten. Sequencing input: blood. Source of these receptors: a woman in her 30s in good health.

The rearrangement links TRBV14 to TRBJ1-2, with D possibly TRBD1 on 5 matching bases. Germline CDR1 SGHDN, CDR2 FVKESK. Between the trimmed V and J ends, which lost 1 base and 2 bases, there was a span of 11 bases. The CDR3 is 15 amino acids. CDR3 in DNA: TGTGCCAGCAGCCAAGTAGATGGGGGGAACTATGGCTACACCTTC. Amino acid sequence: CASSQVDGGNYGYTF.

This chain connects TRBV2 to TRBJ1-5; D remains unclear. Germline CDR1 reads SNHLY; CDR2 reads FYNNEI. The CDR3 extends over 13 amino acids. V was trimmed by 6 bases and J by 9 bases, leaving 15 bases between them. As DNA, the CDR3 is TGTGCCAGCAGCGCCGGGCCCCGGGCGCCCCAGCATTTT. The encoded protein is CASSAGPRAPQHF.

The chain is built from TRBV20-1 and TRBJ2-3; 8 bases line up with TRBD2. Germline V gene sequence: CDR1 DFQATT, CDR2 SNEGSKA (reference sequence). J lost 3 bases, V lost 6 bases, and 8 bases had no gene match. CDR3 length equals 14 residues. The CDR3: CSAQRGTATDTQYF. The CDR3 DNA follows: TGCAGTGCGCAGCGGGGGACGGCGACAGATACGCAGTATTTT.

This clonotype turned up a few times. The rearrangement joins TRBV3-1 to TRBJ2-3, with 9 bases fitting TRBD2. V was clipped by 8 bases and J by 5 bases; unmatched bases: 17. This CDR3 contains 17 residues. The germline V gene encodes CDR1 LGHDT and CDR2 YNNKEL (reference sequence). For the CDR3, the DNA is TGTGCCAGCTCCCGGGTCCGCGGGGGGGCGTATATAGATACGCAGTATTTT. Its translation: CASSRVRGGAYIDTQYF.

This sequence joins TRBV12-3 or TRBV12-4 and TRBJ2-7; 7 nucleotides match TRBD1. The ends lost 6 bases at V and 8 bases at J; junction bases unmatched: 13. There are 14 residues in the CDR3. The CDR3 DNA is TGTGCCAGCAGGTCCGGGACAGACGAAGGGAAGCAGTACTTC. It encodes CASRSGTDEGKQYF.

As regards this clonotype: Compared with germline, one end of the junction differs, possibly owing to a read error. The chain combines TRBV3-1 with TRBJ2-5; TRBD2 matches 8 bases. CDR3 length equals 16 residues. CDR1 LGHDT and CDR2 YNNKEL come from the germline V gene (reference sequence). The CDR3 coding sequence is TGTGCCAGCAGCCCTGGACTGCTAGCGGGCCAAGAGTCCCAGTACTTC. Residues: CASSPGLLAGQESQYF.

This clonotype was seen many times. V is TRBV29-1 and J is TRBJ2-3; 10 bases agree with TRBD2. This CDR3 contains 15 residues. The V and J ends lost 6 bases and 0 bases, in that order; junction bases with no gene match: 6. CDR1 is SQVTM and CDR2 is ANQGSEA in the germline V gene. CDR3 sequence (DNA): TGCAGCGTCCAGGGACTAGCGCTTAGCACAGATACGCAGTATTTT. Amino acid sequence: CSVQGLALSTDTQYF.

V gene TRBV5-1 combines with J gene TRBJ1-5; the D gene is possibly TRBD1 (6 bases). V lost 3 bases, J lost 3 bases, and 10 bases lay in between. The CDR3 runs 14 residues. The germline V gene has CDR1 SGHRS and CDR2 YFSETQ. The CDR3: CASSSGAPNQPQHF. In DNA, the CDR3 is TGCGCCAGCAGCTCAGGGGCCCCCAATCAGCCCCAGCATTTT.

Many counts were recorded for this clonotype. The chain uses TRBV4-1 and TRBJ2-7; TRBD2 matches 11 bases. The CDR3 spans 15 residues. CDR1 is MGHRA, CDR2 YSYEKL, per germline. The trim removed 1 base at V and 3 bases at J, leaving 2 bases unmatched. As DNA, the CDR3 is TGCGCCAGCAGCCAAGGACTAGCGGGAAACTACGAGCAGTACTTC. It is translated as CASSQGLAGNYEQYF.

Note on this clonotype: Just one base apart from a much larger clone, this may be a read error. This chain uses TRBV29-1 with TRBJ2-1; 8 bases map to TRBD2. This CDR3 contains 14 residues. CDR1 is SQVTM, CDR2 ANQGSEA, per germline. V shed 3 bases and J 7 bases; nucleotides not matched to a gene: 8. Here the CDR3 DNA reads TGCAGCGTTGACGAGCGGGAGAATTTGAATGAGCAGTTCTTC. Its protein is CSVDERENLNEQFF.

This clonotype has only a few counts. The gene calls are TRBV10-3 and TRBJ1-2, with D uncertain. V lost 10 bases, J lost 0 bases, and 6 bases lay in between. CDR1 is ENHRY and CDR2 is SYGVKD in the germline V gene. The CDR3 length is 11 residues. CDR3 coding DNA: TGTGCCACCTCCTCTAACTATGGCTACACCTTC. Its protein product is CATSSNYGYTF.

The gene calls are TRBV5-1 and TRBJ2-5, with 9 bases lining up with TRBD1. Germline loops: CDR1 SGHRS, CDR2 YFSETQ. V trimming: 2 bases; J trimming: 3 bases; junction bases outside the gene matches: 11. The CDR3 extends over 17 amino acids. DNA of the CDR3: TGCGCCAGCAGCTTAGAAGCTACCGGGACAGGGAAAGAGACCCAGTACTTC. Its protein is CASSLEATGTGKETQYF. Variable domain in full (rest from reference TRBV5-1 and TRBJ2-5): KAGVTQTPRYLIKTRGQQVTLSCSPISGHRSVSWYQQTPGQGLQFLFEYFSETQRNKGNFPGRFSGRQFSNSRSEMNVSTLELGDSALYLCASSLEATGTGKETQYFGPGTRLLVL.